This TCR beta chain was identified during a study of CD8+ T cells in alopecia areata. The wider study: Scalp area affected, as a percentage, set the severity score of treated patients. Regarding the study as a whole: Just one nonresponder means the tie between baseline CD8+ expansion and response stays uncertain.

Described treatment: oral pan-JAK inhibitor, 5-10 mg twice daily. Extracted from the samples, RNA was reverse transcribed into cDNA to serve as the sequencing template. The method was immunoSEQ multiplex PCR; TCRdb's version includes in-frame clones alone and lacks a portion of them. This sample has 150,000 to 200,000 clones, with under 80% found just once. The CDR3 consists of 15 residues. Trimming removed 6 bases from V and 0 bases from J; junction bases left unmatched: 10. Per the germline V gene, CDR1 is SQVTM and CDR2 is ANQGSEA. Regarding this clone: What it binds is unknown.

The clonotype originates from a human donor with alopecia areata. The sequenced sample was CD4+ T cells sorted from blood, obtained at week 49, from a patient treated with tofacitinib. The chain employs TRBV29-1 and TRBJ2-7; TRBD2 matches 8 bases. The DNA for the CDR3 is TGCAGCGTCCGCCTGGGGCTAGCGGGCTCCTACGAGCAGTACTTC. Its protein is CSVRLGLAGSYEQYF.